This section outlines one T cell receptor beta chain sequence together with its context. It lacks a known antigen. The record has no base qualities; no much larger clone is one base away. This sample is drawn from a study of blood T cell repertoires in COVID-19 (dated by TCRdb to the early 2020s). For the wider study: Collaborator samples came from the United States, Italy and Spain and covered acute and convalescent phases of COVID-19. The prospective study material was composed of cDNA or gDNA derived from T cells, B-cell-depleted T cells, or PBMCs. Deeply sampled blood TCRbeta repertoires from subjects exposed to, actively infected with, or recovered from COVID-19 were included in the dataset. The repertoires were made available in a free public database intended to serve as a resource for research on the immune response to SARS-CoV-2. Samples were obtained from the ongoing ImmuneRACE study (first 160 participants) and from some 1,300 subjects provided by 6 global collaborators. Sample metadata almost always included a de-identified subject ID, COVID-19 status, age in years and sex. Where HLA class I and class II types were available, the types were taken from metadata supplied by the sample provider, not from assay-based typing. Findings and caveats that apply to the study as a whole: How much clinical and demographic metadata was included differed by source and by participant, and the metadata was provided uncurated.

Counted from cysteine to phenylalanine, this CDR3 has 17 amino acids. The DNA shown is the 51-base CDR3, in frame from base 1. Taken from the germline V gene, the CDR1 and CDR2 loops are MDHEN and SYDVKM. V is cut back by 4 bases and J by 0 bases, with 7 bases in the junction unmatched. The immunoSEQ Assay, a bias-controlled multiplex PCR, was used to amplify TCRbeta CDR3 regions from genomic DNA. The authors processed their data as follows. The number of nucleated cells in each sample was estimated from the amplification of reference gene primers within the assay. To quantify the absolute abundance of each unique TCRbeta CDR3 rearrangement, sequence reads were collapsed and filtered. For each sample, productive Simpson clonality was calculated by taking the square root of Simpson's diversity index across productive rearrangements. The clones in this table, taken by TCRdb from immuneACCESS, are in-frame only. Not every clone is retained; where verified, under half of the shortfall comes from an unresolved V gene, and the cause of the rest is unknown. V and J calls and clone size follow that table, whereas D and trimming were derived from the DNA. In this sample the table shows around 120,000 clones, under 85% of which occur a single time. The ten largest make up about 9.5% of the sample.

The collaborating institutions used their own protocols to collect whole blood in K2EDTA tubes. For TCRbeta analysis, collaborator samples were shipped as frozen whole blood, as isolated PBMCs, or as DNA extracted from either sample type. Sequencing was performed on peripheral blood. The sequence joins TRBV28 to TRBJ1-4; a stretch of 8 junction bases matches TRBD1. The TCR originated in a man in his forties or fifties with active or convalescent COVID-19. CDR3 region: CASSSSRQGTTNEKLFF. The sequenced DNA: TGTGCCAGCAGTTCATCCCGACAGGGGACAACTAATGAAAAACTGTTTTTT.